This is a list of T cell receptor beta chains from one sample in a study of blood T cell repertoires in COVID-19. Measured with immunoSEQ multiplex PCR; TCRdb has only the in-frame clones, and not every one. The sample lists about 180,000 clones, roughly 82% occurring once. Material: peripheral blood. These receptors originate from a woman between 70 and 85 years old with acute or convalescent COVID-19. Each CDR3 is given with its conserved first and last residue. A D gene is named only where the DNA matches it firmly. Clone sizes are given selectively: once, few, many, or a class where the clone is expanded.

D	size	V	J	DNA	CDR3
-	-	TRBV6-4	TRBJ1-6	TGTGCCAGCAGTCCCCGGCAGGGAGGCAATTCACCCCTCCACTTT	CASSPRQGGNSPLHF
-	-	TRBV18	TRBJ1-5	TGTGCCAGCTCACCCGGAGGGCCGGGCAATCAGCCCCAGCATTTT	CASSPGGPGNQPQHF
-	-	TRBV6-5	TRBJ1-6	TGTGCCAGCAGGGACTTTTTTAATTCACCCCTCCACTTT	CASRDFFNSPLHF
TRBD2	-	TRBV3-1/TRBV3-2	TRBJ2-5	TGTGCCAGCAGCCAAGAAGGAGTAGCGGGGGGGGACCAAGAGACCCAGTACTTC	CASSQEGVAGGDQETQYF
-	-	TRBV7-2	TRBJ2-1	TGTGCCAGCAGCCTAGGCGGGTTAAGCTATGAGCAGTTCTTC	CASSLGGLSYEQFF
TRBD2	-	TRBV28	TRBJ2-7	TGTGCCAGCAGTGCCTCTAGCGGGATTAGGTACGAGCAGTACTTC	CASSASSGIRYEQYF
-	-	TRBV7-9	TRBJ2-7	TGTGCCAGCAGCTTAGTGCTCACAGGCTACGAGCAGTACTTC	CASSLVLTGYEQYF
-	-	TRBV7-2	TRBJ1-5	TGTGCCAGCAGCTTAGCGGCGGCAGGGTGGCAGCCCCAGCATTTT	CASSLAAAGWQPQHF
TRBD1	once	TRBV30	TRBJ2-7	TGTGCCTGGCAGGGGGTAGGCAAATCCTACGAGCAGTACTTC	CAWQGVGKSYEQYF
-	few	TRBV5-1	TRBJ1-3	TGCGCCAGCAGCTTGGGGCAAGCTGGAAACACCATATATTTT	CASSLGQAGNTIYF
-	-	TRBV4-2	TRBJ1-5	TGTGCCAGCAGCCAAGACCAGGGCAGGGGCAATCAGCCCCAGCATTTT	CASSQDQGRGNQPQHF
-	-	TRBV2	TRBJ1-6	TGTGCCAGCAAGGGAGGGTACAGGGTGAATAATTCACCCCTCCACTTT	CASKGGYRVNNSPLHF
-	-	TRBV15	TRBJ2-2	TGTGCCACCAGCAGAGATCTGTCCGGGGAGCTGTTTTTT	CATSRDLSGELFF
-	-	TRBV6-2/TRBV6-3	TRBJ2-1	TGTGCCAGCAGCCACCCGAAGAGGGATGAGCAGTTCTTC	CASSHPKRDEQFF
TRBD1	-	TRBV29-1	TRBJ1-2	TGCAGCGTTGAAGGGGGAACAGGGGAACGCCCAGGCTACACCTTC	CSVEGGTGERPGYTF
TRBD1	few	TRBV25-1	TRBJ1-1	TGTGCCAGCAGTGAACCAGGACAGGCGGCTTTCTTT	CASSEPGQAAFF
TRBD2	-	TRBV3-1/TRBV3-2	TRBJ2-1	TGTGCCAGCAGCCATTTAGCGGGAGATTCCTACAATGAGCAGTTCTTC	CASSHLAGDSYNEQFF
-	-	TRBV24-1	TRBJ2-5	TGTGCCACCAGTGATAGCGGGCAACAAGAGACCCAGTACTTC	CATSDSGQQETQYF
-	-	TRBV12-3/TRBV12-4	TRBJ2-7	TGTGCCAGCAGTTTAGGTAGCTACGAGCAGTACTTC	CASSLGSYEQYF
TRBD1	few	TRBV5-4	TRBJ2-1	TGTGCCAGCAGCCCCATCGACAGGGGGAGTGGTGAGCAGTTCTTC	CASSPIDRGSGEQFF
-	-	TRBV7-2	TRBJ2-3	TGTGCCAGCAGCTTACAGATTTCCACAGATACGCAGTATTTT	CASSLQISTDTQYF
TRBD1	-	TRBV30	TRBJ1-6	TGTGCCTGGAGTACAGGGGATTATTCACCCCTCCACTTT	CAWSTGDYSPLHF
TRBD1	-	TRBV28	TRBJ1-2	TGTGCCAGCAGTTTAATAGGGGGCGAGAGCTATGGCTACACCTTC	CASSLIGGESYGYTF
TRBD1	-	TRBV5-1	TRBJ1-1	TGCGCCAGCAGCTGGGGACGATTAGGGGGCGCAGGCACTGAAGCTTTCTTT	CASSWGRLGGAGTEAFF
-	few	TRBV29-1	TRBJ2-5	TGCAGCGCAACAGGCCTCAATCTCCAAGAGACCCAGTACTTC	CSATGLNLQETQYF
-	-	TRBV7-2	TRBJ1-6	TGTGCCAGCAGCTTACAGTTCGATAATTCGCCCCTCCACTTT	CASSLQFDNSPLHF
TRBD1	-	TRBV11-3	TRBJ2-1	TGTGCCAGCAGCCTGACCGGGACAGGGGCCAATGAGCAGTTCTTC	CASSLTGTGANEQFF
-	few	TRBV13	TRBJ1-1	TGTGCCAGCAGCTTAGGACAGCTTACGACTGAAGCTTTCTTT	CASSLGQLTTEAFF
-	-	TRBV18	TRBJ1-5	TGTGCCAGCTCACCACGTGGGGCAGTCAGACCCTCGAATAGCAATCAGCCCCAGCATTTT	CASSPRGAVRPSNSNQPQHF
TRBD2	-	TRBV4-1	TRBJ2-7	TGCGCCAGCAGCCAAGATAGCGGGGCTCCCTACGAGCAGTACTTC	CASSQDSGAPYEQYF
TRBD2	-	TRBV5-1	TRBJ2-5	TGCGCCAGCAGCTTGGGGGGCGGGGGGGCCTCGGAGACCCAGTACTTC	CASSLGGGGASETQYF
-	-	TRBV7-9	TRBJ2-2	TGTGCCAGCAGCTTAGCGAGCGGGGAGCTGTTTTTT	CASSLASGELFF
TRBD1	-	TRBV28	TRBJ2-1	TGTGCCAGCAGTTTAGGACAGGGGGTAGTTGATGAGCAGTTCTTC	CASSLGQGVVDEQFF
TRBD1	-	TRBV5-6	TRBJ1-2	TGTGCCAGCAGCTTCCGGACAGGGGACTTTAACTATGGCTACACCTTC	CASSFRTGDFNYGYTF
TRBD1	-	TRBV4-1	TRBJ1-5	TGCGCCAGCAGCCAAGGACAGGGGTTAAATCAGCCCCAGCATTTT	CASSQGQGLNQPQHF
-	-	TRBV29-1	TRBJ1-1	TGCAGCGGCCGACAGCTAATGAACACTGAAGCTTTCTTT	CSGRQLMNTEAFF
-	-	TRBV4-1	TRBJ1-2	TGCGCCAGCAGCCCGGGATATGTCTATGGCTACACCTTC	CASSPGYVYGYTF
TRBD2	-	TRBV25-1	TRBJ2-1	TGTGCCAGCAGTGATTCGGGGGGGCCGAATGAGCAGTTCTTC	CASSDSGGPNEQFF
-	-	TRBV2	TRBJ1-2	TGTGCCAGCAGCGTTTTAGGGGGGGATCCATATGGCTACACCTTC	CASSVLGGDPYGYTF
TRBD2	-	TRBV5-1	TRBJ2-5	TGCGCCAGCAGCCCCGGACTAGCGACAGAGACCCAGTACTTC	CASSPGLATETQYF
-	-	TRBV7-2	TRBJ2-1	TGTGCCAGCAGCCCGCTCTTAGGAGGTAGGAACAATGAGCAGTTCTTC	CASSPLLGGRNNEQFF
-	-	TRBV24-1	TRBJ2-5	TGTGCCACCAGTGATAGGGGACTTTTTCAAGAGACCCAGTACTTC	CATSDRGLFQETQYF
-	-	TRBV19	TRBJ1-5	TGTGCCAGTACCATAGGCGGGAACAATCAGCCCCAGCATTTT	CASTIGGNNQPQHF